This T cell receptor (beta chain) was identified during a study of blood T cell repertoires in COVID-19. The germline CDR1 and CDR2 sequences are SGHRS and YFSETQ. V lost 0 bases, J lost 7 bases, and 6 bases stayed unmatched. This CDR3 comprises 14 residues. Clones were read by immunoSEQ multiplex PCR, and TCRdb kept only the in-frame ones, dropping some. Of around 69,000 clones listed, roughly 85% are singletons. The J gene is TRBJ2-7, the V gene TRBV5-1; 8 bases align to TRBD1. The sequence came from a man aged 50-60 years with acute or convalescent COVID-19. Sequencing was done on a sample of peripheral blood. The CDR3 here is CASSLGPGGREQYF. The CDR3 region has the DNA TGCGCCAGCAGCTTGGGGCCAGGGGGCCGGGAGCAGTACTTC.